One sample yielded the 2 T cell receptor beta chains listed below, sequenced in a study of blood T cell repertoires in COVID-19. Libraries were prepared by immunoSEQ multiplex PCR; TCRdb keeps only in-frame clonotypes and omits some of them. The sample consists of 200,000 or so clones, 80% to 90% of them appearing once. Sequences were obtained from peripheral blood. Source of these receptors: a human donor with active or convalescent COVID-19. The donor label of this sample is uncertain.

Only a few counts were recorded for this clone. The rearrangement uses TRBV6-6 and TRBJ1-2, with D possibly TRBD1 on 6 matching bases. V lost 7 bases and J 3 bases, leaving 15 bases between the germline ends. CDR1 and CDR2 (germline): MNHNY, SVGAGI (reference sequence). The CDR3 consists of 14 residues. The CDR3 DNA follows: TGTGCCAGCAACTTGGGAACAGGGCACTATGGCTACACCTTC. It is translated as CASNLGTGHYGYTF.

The V and J genes are TRBV18 and TRBJ1-2; 9 nucleotides match TRBD1. Germline V lookup: CDR1 KGHSH, CDR2 LQKENI. V was pared by 0 bases and J by 2 bases, with 7 bases of the junction left unmatched. The CDR3 spans 17 residues. CDR3 residues: CASSPPNRGRINYGYTF. CDR3 sequence (DNA): TGTGCCAGCTCACCACCGAACAGGGGGCGCATCAACTATGGCTACACCTTC. Full variable domain (outside the CDR3, taken from reference TRBV18 and TRBJ1-2): NAGVMQNPRHLVRRRGQEARLRCSPMKGHSHVYWYRQLPEEGLKFMVYLQKENIIDESGMPKERFSAEFPKEGPSILRIQQVVRGDSAAYFCASSPPNRGRINYGYTFGSGTRLTVV.